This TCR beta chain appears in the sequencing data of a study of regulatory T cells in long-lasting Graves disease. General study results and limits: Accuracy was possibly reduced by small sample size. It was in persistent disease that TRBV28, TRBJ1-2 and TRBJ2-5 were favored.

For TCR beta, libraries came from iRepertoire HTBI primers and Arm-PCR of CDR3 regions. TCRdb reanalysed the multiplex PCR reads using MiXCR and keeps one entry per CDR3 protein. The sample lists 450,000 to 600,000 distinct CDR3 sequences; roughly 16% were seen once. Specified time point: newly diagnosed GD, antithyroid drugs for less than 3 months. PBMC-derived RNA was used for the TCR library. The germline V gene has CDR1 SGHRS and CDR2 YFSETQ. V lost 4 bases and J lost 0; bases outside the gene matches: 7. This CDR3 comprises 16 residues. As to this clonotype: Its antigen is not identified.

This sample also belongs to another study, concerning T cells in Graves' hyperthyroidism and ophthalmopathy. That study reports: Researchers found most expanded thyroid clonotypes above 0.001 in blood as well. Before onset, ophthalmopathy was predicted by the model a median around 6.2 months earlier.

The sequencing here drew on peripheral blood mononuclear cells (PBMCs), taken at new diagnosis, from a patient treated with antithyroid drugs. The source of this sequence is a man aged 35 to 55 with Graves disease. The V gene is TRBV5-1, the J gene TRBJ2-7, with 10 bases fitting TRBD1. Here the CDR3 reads CASSITRDRGSYEQYF. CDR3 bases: TGCGCCAGCAGCATCACCCGGGACAGGGGCTCCTACGAGCAGTACTTC.